What follows is one TCR beta chain and its context. What it recognizes is unknown. Trimming removed 6 bases from V and 7 bases from J, with 12 bases in between. This CDR3 contains 13 residues. In germline, CDR1 is ENHRY, CDR2 SYGVKD. Using RNA transcripts as the source, TCR beta CDR3 regions were amplified. HTBI primers drove first-round RT-PCR of the TCR CDR3. Each CDR3 protein is one row after TCRdb ran MiXCR on the multiplex PCR reads. Among about half a million distinct CDR3 sequences, about 16% were seen once, and the ten largest hold less than 30%. These data belong to a study of T cells in Graves' hyperthyroidism and ophthalmopathy. Study-level points and caveats: Blood also contained most expanded thyroid clonotypes above 0.001. Ophthalmopathy onset followed model prediction by a median about 6.5 months.

Used for diagnoses were clinical symptoms, serum thyroxine and TRAb, thyroid ultrasound and orbital computed tomography. It was 10 ml of fresh peripheral blood that supplied the PBMCs. The chain recombines TRBV10-3 with TRBJ1-4; the D gene is possibly TRBD1 (5 bases). This TCR was sampled from a woman between 25 and 40 years old with Graves' ophthalmopathy. Sequenced sample: blood. This chain's CDR3 is CAISGAIGEKLFF. Written as DNA, the CDR3 is TGTGCCATCAGCGGGGCAATCGGTGAAAAACTGTTTTTT.